This TCR beta chain appears in the sequencing data of a study of radiation and T cells in renal cell carcinoma. Method: immunoSEQ multiplex PCR; TCRdb's copy keeps in-frame clones and lacks some. Counted here are roughly 100,000 clones, 75% to 90% occurring once; the ten biggest clones make up 7% to 9%. The CDR3 has 17 amino acids. The ends were cut back, 0 bases at V and 3 bases at J, with 17 bases in the middle. Germline loops: CDR1 LGHNA, CDR2 YNFKEQ. Time point: baseline pretreatment blood. Treatment denoted: 15 Gy SBRT to primary tumor, nephrectomy 4 weeks later. The patient's renal cell carcinoma had clear cell pathology.

The TCR was taken from a man between 45 and 60 years old with renal cell carcinoma. The sample in question was blood, obtained from a patient whose treatment included radiotherapy and nephrectomy. The rearrangement uses TRBV4-2 and TRBJ1-2; weak D call: TRBD1 (6 bases). The DNA of the CDR3 is TGTGCCAGCAGCCAAGATCGGGGGGCGATATTTGACTATGGCTACACCTTC. It specifies CASSQDRGAIFDYGYTF.